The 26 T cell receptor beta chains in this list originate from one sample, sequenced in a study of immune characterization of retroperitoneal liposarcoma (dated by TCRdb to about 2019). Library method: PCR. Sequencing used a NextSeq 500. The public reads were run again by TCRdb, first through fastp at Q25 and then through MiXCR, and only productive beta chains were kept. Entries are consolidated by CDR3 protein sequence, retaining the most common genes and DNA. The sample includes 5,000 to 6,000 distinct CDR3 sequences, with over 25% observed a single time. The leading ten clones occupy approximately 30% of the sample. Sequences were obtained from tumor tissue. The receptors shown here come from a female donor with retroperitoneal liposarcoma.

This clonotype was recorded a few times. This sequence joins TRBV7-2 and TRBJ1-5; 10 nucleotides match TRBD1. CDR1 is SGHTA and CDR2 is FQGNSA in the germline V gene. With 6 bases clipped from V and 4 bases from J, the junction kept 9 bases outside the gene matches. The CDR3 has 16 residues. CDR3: CASSSYPGQGNQPQHF. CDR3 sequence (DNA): TGTGCCAGCAGTTCCTATCCGGGACAGGGGAATCAGCCCCAGCATTTT.

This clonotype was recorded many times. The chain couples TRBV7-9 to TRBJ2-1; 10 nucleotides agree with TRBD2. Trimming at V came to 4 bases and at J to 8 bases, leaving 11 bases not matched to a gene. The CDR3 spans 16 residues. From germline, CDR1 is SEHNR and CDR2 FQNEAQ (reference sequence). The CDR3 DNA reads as TGTGCCAGCAGCTACTCGACACTAGCGGGATCCGATGAGCAGTTCTTC. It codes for CASSYSTLAGSDEQFF. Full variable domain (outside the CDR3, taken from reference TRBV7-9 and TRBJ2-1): DTGVSQNPRHKITKRGQNVTFRCDPISEHNRLYWYRQTLGQGPEFLTYFQNEAQLEKSRLLSDRFSAERPKGSFSTLEIQRTEQGDSAMYLCASSYSTLAGSDEQFFGPGTRLTVL.

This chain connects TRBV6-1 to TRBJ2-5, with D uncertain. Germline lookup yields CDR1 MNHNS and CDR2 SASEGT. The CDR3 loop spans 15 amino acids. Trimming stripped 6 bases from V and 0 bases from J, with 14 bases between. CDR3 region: CASSKMLRYQETQYF. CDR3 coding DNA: TGTGCCAGCAGCAAAATGCTTAGGTACCAAGAGACCCAGTACTTC.

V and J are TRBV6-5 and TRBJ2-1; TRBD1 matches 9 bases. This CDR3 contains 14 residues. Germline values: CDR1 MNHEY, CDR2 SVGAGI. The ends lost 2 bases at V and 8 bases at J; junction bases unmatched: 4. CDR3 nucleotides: TGTGCCAGCAGTTACCGGACAGGGGAGGATGAGCAGTTCTTC. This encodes CASSYRTGEDEQFF.

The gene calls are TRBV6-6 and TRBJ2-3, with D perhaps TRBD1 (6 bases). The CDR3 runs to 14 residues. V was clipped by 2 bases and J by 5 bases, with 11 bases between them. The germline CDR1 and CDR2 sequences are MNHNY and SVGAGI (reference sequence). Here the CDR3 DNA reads TGTGCCAGCAGTTACGTCATAGGGGGAGATACGCAGTATTTT. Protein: CASSYVIGGDTQYF.

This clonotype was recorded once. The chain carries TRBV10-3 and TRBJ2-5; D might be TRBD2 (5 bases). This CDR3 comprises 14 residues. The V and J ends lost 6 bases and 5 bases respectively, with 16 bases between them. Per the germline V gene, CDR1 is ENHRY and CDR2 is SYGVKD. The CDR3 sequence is CAIRSRGIGETQYF. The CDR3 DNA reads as TGTGCCATCAGGTCCCGGGGAATCGGGGAGACCCAGTACTTC.

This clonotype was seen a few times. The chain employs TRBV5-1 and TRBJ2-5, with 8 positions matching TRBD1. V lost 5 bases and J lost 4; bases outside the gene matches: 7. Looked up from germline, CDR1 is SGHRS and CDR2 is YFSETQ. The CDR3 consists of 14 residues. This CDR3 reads CASRQGDLGETQYF. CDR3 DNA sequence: TGCGCCAGCAGACAGGGGGATCTCGGAGAGACCCAGTACTTC.

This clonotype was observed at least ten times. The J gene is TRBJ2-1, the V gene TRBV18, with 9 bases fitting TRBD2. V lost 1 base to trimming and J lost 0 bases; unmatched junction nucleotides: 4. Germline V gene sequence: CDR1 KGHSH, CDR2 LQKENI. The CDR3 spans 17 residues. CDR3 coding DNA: TGTGCCAGCTCACCACGGTTAGCGGGGGTCTCCTACAATGAGCAGTTCTTC. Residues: CASSPRLAGVSYNEQFF.

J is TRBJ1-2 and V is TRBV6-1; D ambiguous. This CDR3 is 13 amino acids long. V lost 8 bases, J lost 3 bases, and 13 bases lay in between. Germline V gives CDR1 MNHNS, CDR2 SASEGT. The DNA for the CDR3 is TGTGCCAGCCGGGCCGGGCCATACTATGGCTACACCTTC. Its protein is CASRAGPYYGYTF.

CDR3 loop: CASSFGGGSTDTQYF. The CDR3 nucleotides read TGTGCCAGCAGCTTCGGCGGGGGTAGCACAGATACGCAGTATTTT. The chain couples TRBV7-2 to TRBJ2-3; 7 positions agree with TRBD2. CDR1 SGHTA and CDR2 FQGNSA come from the germline V gene. Trimming removed 3 bases from V and 0 bases from J; junction bases left unmatched: 3. The CDR3 runs to 15 residues.

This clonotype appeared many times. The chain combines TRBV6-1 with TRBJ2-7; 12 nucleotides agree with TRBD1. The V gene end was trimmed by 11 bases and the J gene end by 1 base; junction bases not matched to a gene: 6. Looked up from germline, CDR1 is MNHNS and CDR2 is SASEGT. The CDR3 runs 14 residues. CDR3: CAYGTGGASYEQYF. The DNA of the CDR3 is TGTGCCTACGGGACAGGGGGCGCTTCCTACGAGCAGTACTTC.

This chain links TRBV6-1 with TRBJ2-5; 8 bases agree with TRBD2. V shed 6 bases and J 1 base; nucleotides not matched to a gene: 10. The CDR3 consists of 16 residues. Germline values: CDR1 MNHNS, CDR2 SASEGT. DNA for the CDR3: TGTGCCAGCAGCTACCCAGCGGGAGAGGGCCAAGAGACCCAGTACTTC. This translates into CASSYPAGEGQETQYF.

CDR3 bases: TGTGCCAGCAGCTCCTTTTGGGCCAGCCAAGAGACCCAGTACTTC. Translating gives CASSSFWASQETQYF. V gene TRBV7-2 combines with J gene TRBJ2-5; no clear D gene. Trimming left V 4 bases short and J 1 base short, with 13 bases between. This CDR3 has 15 amino acids. The germline gives CDR1 SGHTA, CDR2 FQGNSA.

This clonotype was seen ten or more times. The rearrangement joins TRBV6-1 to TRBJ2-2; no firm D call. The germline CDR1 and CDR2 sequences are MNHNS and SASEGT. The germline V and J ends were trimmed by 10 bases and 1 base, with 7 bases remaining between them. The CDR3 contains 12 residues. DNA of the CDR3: TGTGCCACGCACGGGAACACCGGGGAGCTGTTTTTT. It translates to CATHGNTGELFF.

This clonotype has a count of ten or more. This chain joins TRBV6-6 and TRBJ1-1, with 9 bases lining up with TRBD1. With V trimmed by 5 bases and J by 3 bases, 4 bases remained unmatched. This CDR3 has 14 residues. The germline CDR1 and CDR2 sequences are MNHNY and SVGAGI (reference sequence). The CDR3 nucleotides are TGTGCCAGCAGTAGACAGGGGGGGCACACTGAAGCTTTCTTT. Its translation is CASSRQGGHTEAFF.

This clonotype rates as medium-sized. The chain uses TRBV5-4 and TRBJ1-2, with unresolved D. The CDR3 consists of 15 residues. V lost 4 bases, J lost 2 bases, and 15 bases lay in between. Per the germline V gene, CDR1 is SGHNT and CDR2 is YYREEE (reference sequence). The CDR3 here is CASSAVVIGNYGYTF. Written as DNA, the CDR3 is TGTGCCAGCAGCGCCGTGGTTATAGGGAACTATGGCTACACCTTC. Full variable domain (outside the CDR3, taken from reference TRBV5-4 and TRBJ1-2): ETGVTQSPTHLIKTRGQQVTLRCSSQSGHNTVSWYQQALGQGPQFIFQYYREEENGRGNFPPRFSGLQFPNYSSELNVNALELDDSALYLCASSAVVIGNYGYTFGSGTRLTVV.

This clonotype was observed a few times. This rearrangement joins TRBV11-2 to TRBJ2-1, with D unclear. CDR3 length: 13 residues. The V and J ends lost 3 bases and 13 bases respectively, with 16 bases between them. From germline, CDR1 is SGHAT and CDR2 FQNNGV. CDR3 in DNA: TGTGCCAGCAGCTTGGGAAGGTCGGAGACCCAGTTCTTC. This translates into CASSLGRSETQFF.

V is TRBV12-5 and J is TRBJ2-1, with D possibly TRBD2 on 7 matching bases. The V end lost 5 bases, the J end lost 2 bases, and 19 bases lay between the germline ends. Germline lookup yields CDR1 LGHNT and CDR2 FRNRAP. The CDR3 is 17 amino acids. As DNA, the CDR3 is TGTGCTAGTGGTCCCCCAACGGGGGGCGCCCCCTACAATGAGCAGTTCTTC. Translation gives CASGPPTGGAPYNEQFF.

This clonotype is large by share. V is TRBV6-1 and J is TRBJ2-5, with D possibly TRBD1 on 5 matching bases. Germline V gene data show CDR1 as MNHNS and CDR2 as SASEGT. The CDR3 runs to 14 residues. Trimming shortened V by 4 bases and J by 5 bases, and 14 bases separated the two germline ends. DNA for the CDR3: TGTGCCAGCAGTGCTTTACTCCCAGGGGAGACCCAGTACTTC. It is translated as CASSALLPGETQYF.

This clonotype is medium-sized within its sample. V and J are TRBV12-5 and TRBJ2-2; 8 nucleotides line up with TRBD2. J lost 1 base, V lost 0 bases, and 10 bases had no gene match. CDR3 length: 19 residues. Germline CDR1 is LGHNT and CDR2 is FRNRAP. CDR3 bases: TGTGCTAGTGGTTTGGTTTCCGGTAGCGGGACGATGAACACCGGGGAGCTGTTTTTT. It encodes CASGLVSGSGTMNTGELFF.

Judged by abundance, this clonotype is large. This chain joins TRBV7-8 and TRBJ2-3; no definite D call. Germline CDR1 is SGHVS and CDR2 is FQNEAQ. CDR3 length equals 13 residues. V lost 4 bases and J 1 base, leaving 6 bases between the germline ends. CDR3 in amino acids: CASSSWGTDTQYF. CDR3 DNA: TGTGCCAGCAGCTCGTGGGGCACAGATACGCAGTATTTT.

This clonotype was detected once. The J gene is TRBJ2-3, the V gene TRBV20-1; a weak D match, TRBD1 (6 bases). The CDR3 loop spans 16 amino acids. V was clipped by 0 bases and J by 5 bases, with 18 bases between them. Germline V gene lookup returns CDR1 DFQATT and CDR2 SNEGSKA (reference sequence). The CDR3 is CSARDFGQGSKDTQYF. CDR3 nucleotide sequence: TGCAGTGCTAGAGATTTTGGGCAGGGGTCCAAAGATACGCAGTATTTT.

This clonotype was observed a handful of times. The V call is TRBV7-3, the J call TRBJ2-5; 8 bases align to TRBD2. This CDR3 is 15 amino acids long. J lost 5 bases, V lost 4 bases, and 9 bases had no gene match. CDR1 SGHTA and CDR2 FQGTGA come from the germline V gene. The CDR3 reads CASSSTAGAGETQYF. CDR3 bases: TGTGCCAGCAGCTCGACAGCGGGAGCTGGGGAGACCCAGTACTTC.

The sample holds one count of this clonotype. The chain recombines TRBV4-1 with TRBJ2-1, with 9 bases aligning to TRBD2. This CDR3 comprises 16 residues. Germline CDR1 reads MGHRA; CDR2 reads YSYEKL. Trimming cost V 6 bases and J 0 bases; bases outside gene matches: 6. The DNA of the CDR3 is TGCGCCAGCAGTCCTCTAGCGGGAACCTCCTACAATGAGCAGTTCTTC. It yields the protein CASSPLAGTSYNEQFF.

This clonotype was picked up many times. CDR3 sequence reads: CASSPSSGRASPTDTQYF. In nucleotides, the CDR3 is TGTGCCAGCAGCCCGTCTAGCGGGAGGGCCAGTCCCACAGATACGCAGTATTTT. The V gene is TRBV11-3, the J gene TRBJ2-3; 12 bases line up with TRBD2. This CDR3 has 18 amino acids. The germline V gene has CDR1 SGHNT and CDR2 YENEEA. With 5 bases clipped from V and 2 bases from J, the junction kept 11 bases outside the gene matches.

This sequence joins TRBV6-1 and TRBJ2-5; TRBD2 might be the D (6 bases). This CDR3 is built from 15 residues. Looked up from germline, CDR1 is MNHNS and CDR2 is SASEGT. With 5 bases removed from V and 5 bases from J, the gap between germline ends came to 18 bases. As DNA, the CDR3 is TGTGCCAGCAGTTCCCGGGGAGGAGACTGGGAGACCCAGTACTTC. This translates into CASSSRGGDWETQYF.